Listed below are T cell receptor beta chains from one sample, sequenced in a study of cytotoxic CD8 clonotypes in ibrutinib-treated CLL. Clones were read by immunoSEQ multiplex PCR, and TCRdb kept only the in-frame ones, dropping some. Here the sample spans approximately 9,200 clones, under 85% being singletons. Specimen: PBMCs, collected before ibrutinib treatment. The receptors derive from a human donor with chronic lymphocytic leukemia. Each CDR3 is given with its conserved first and last residue. A D gene is named only where the DNA matches it firmly. Size is omitted from some rows. Given values are once, few, many or a class for expanded clones.

d_gene	v_gene	j_gene	abundance	CDR3aa	CDR3nt
NA	TRBV28	TRBJ2-1	NA	CASRDGSRSYNEQFF	TGTGCCAGCAGGGATGGGAGTCGCTCCTACAATGAGCAGTTCTTC
TRBD2	TRBV15	TRBJ2-2	NA	CATSRDSGGETGELFF	TGTGCCACCAGCAGAGATTCGGGAGGGGAAACCGGGGAGCTGTTTTTT
NA	TRBV19	TRBJ2-7	once	CASSSFGPGDEQYF	NA
NA	TRBV6-1	TRBJ1-2	NA	CASSEDVGAALGVGYTF	TGTGCCAGCAGTGAAGATGTGGGGGCCGCCCTAGGGGTGGGCTACACCTTC
NA	TRBV5-5	TRBJ2-3	NA	CASSLAGAGTQYF	TGTGCCAGCAGCTTGGCCGGCGCCGGTACGCAGTATTTT
NA	TRBV7-8	TRBJ2-1	NA	CASSAAGLAQFF	TGTGCCAGCAGCGCGGCGGGACTGGCGCAGTTCTTC
NA	TRBV27	TRBJ2-5	NA	CASSLSGSETQYF	TGTGCCAGCAGTTTATCTGGGAGCGAGACCCAGTACTTC
NA	TRBV19	TRBJ1-5	NA	CASSNPGGEFSNQPQHF	TGTGCCAGTAGTAACCCCGGAGGGGAATTTAGCAATCAGCCCCAGCATTTT
TRBD1	TRBV18	TRBJ1-5	few	CASSPGTGYSNQPQHF	TGTGCCAGCTCGCCCGGGACAGGTTATAGCAATCAGCCCCAGCATTTT
NA	TRBV11-2	TRBJ2-7	NA	CASSLDLVDSYEQYF	TGTGCCAGCAGCTTAGACCTAGTCGACTCCTACGAGCAGTACTTC
TRBD2	TRBV19	TRBJ2-1	NA	CASSRLAGGSNEQFF	TGTGCCAGTAGTAGACTAGCGGGAGGCAGCAATGAGCAGTTCTTC
TRBD2	TRBV18	TRBJ2-3	NA	CASSPGGRAADTQYF	TGTGCCAGCTCACCAGGCGGGAGGGCTGCAGATACGCAGTATTTT
NA	TRBV7-2	TRBJ2-1	NA	CASSRTGSLGAHEQFF	TGTGCCAGCAGCCGCACCGGGTCCCTCGGGGCCCATGAGCAGTTCTTC
NA	TRBV28	TRBJ1-5	NA	CASSQINQPQHF	TGTGCCAGCAGTCAGATAAATCAGCCCCAGCATTTT
TRBD1	TRBV7-8	TRBJ1-4	NA	CASSRRDRAEKLFF	TGTGCCAGCAGCCGCAGGGACAGGGCTGAAAAACTGTTTTTT
TRBD2	TRBV2	TRBJ2-5	NA	CASSGTSGVMVETQYF	TGTGCCAGCAGTGGGACTAGCGGGGTGATGGTAGAGACCCAGTACTTC
TRBD1	TRBV5-4	TRBJ2-1	NA	CASSRTGDGEQFF	TGTGCCAGCAGTCGGACAGGGGACGGGGAGCAGTTCTTC
NA	TRBV2	TRBJ2-5	NA	CASRTQETQYF	TGTGCCAGCAGAACCCAAGAGACCCAGTACTTC
NA	TRBV27	TRBJ1-6	NA	CASSLSQNSPLHF	TGTGCCAGCAGTTTATCCCAGAATTCACCCCTCCACTTT
NA	TRBV28	TRBJ2-1	once	CASSLAAQGGYNEQFF	TGTGCCAGCAGTTTGGCGGCGCAGGGGGGGTACAATGAGCAGTTCTTC
TRBD1	TRBV15	TRBJ2-5	NA	CATSRDLIRTGQETQYF	TGTGCCACCAGCAGAGATCTGATAAGGACAGGGCAAGAGACCCAGTACTTC
NA	TRBV18	TRBJ2-6	NA	CASSPPKVNIHTGANVLTF	TGTGCCAGCTCACCACCGAAGGTTAACATTCATACTGGGGCCAACGTCCTGACTTTC
NA	TRBV15	TRBJ1-1	few	CATSRDIGAGNTEAFF	TGTGCCACCAGCAGAGATATAGGGGCGGGGAACACTGAAGCTTTCTTT
TRBD2	TRBV29-1	TRBJ2-1	NA	CSVEGVAGIYNEQFF	TGCAGCGTTGAAGGAGTAGCGGGAATCTACAATGAGCAGTTCTTC
TRBD1	TRBV6-6	TRBJ2-5	NA	CASSLPDRSKTQYF	TGTGCCAGCAGCCTCCCGGACAGGAGCAAGACCCAGTACTTC
NA	TRBV27	TRBJ1-2	NA	CASSPSGNYGYTF	TGTGCCAGCAGTCCCTCTGGTAACTATGGCTACACCTTC
NA	TRBV7-9	TRBJ2-5	NA	CASSLGRTGLYQETQYF	TGTGCCAGCAGCTTAGGCAGGACGGGCCTGTATCAAGAGACCCAGTACTTC
NA	TRBV5-1	TRBJ2-1	NA	CASSRAGSYNEQFF	TGCGCCAGCAGCCGGGCCGGCTCCTACAATGAGCAGTTCTTC
TRBD1	TRBV7-2	TRBJ2-5	few	CASSPKTGKETQYF	TGTGCCAGCAGCCCTAAGACAGGGAAAGAGACCCAGTACTTC